Each of the 14 T cell receptor beta chains below was sequenced from the same sample in a study of T cells in Graves' hyperthyroidism and ophthalmopathy. Amplification targeted TCR beta CDR3 regions from RNA transcripts. A set of HTBI primers served as the primers for a first-round RT-PCR of the TCR CDR3. TCRdb fed the multiplex PCR reads into MiXCR, producing one record per CDR3 protein. Of about 570,000 distinct CDR3 sequences listed, 46% are singletons. Sequencing was performed on peripheral blood or thyroid tissue (not recorded which). The receptors were gathered from an adult woman with Graves' disease, either hyperthyroidism or ophthalmopathy (not recorded which).

The chain recombines TRBV29-1 with TRBJ1-5, with a tentative D call TRBD1 (6 bases). Germline values: CDR1 SQVTM, CDR2 ANQGSEA. This CDR3 contains 13 residues. Trimming pared 4 bases from V and 6 bases from J, leaving 13 bases between. Here the CDR3 reads CSVVSGVGQPQHF. The CDR3 coding sequence is TGCAGCGTTGTGTCAGGGGTCGGTCAGCCCCAGCATTTT.

A note on this clonotype: It may be a read error: a sequence one base away is much more abundant. The chain links TRBV10-3 to TRBJ2-6; no reliable D call. Germline CDR1 reads ENHRY; CDR2 reads SYGVKD. This CDR3 is built from 15 residues. V was trimmed by 5 bases and J by 3 bases, leaving 11 bases between them. CDR3 in amino acids: CAISPGGDGANVLTF. The DNA for the CDR3 is TGTGCCATCAGTCCCGGTGGGGATGGGGCCAACGTCCTGACTTTC.

V is TRBV20-1 and J is TRBJ2-5, with 11 bases aligning to TRBD1. The length of the CDR3 is 14 residues. The V gene end was trimmed by 0 bases and the J gene end by 4 bases; junction bases not matched to a gene: 1. CDR1 and CDR2 (germline): DFQATT, SNEGSKA (reference sequence). The CDR3 reads CSAREGTGGETQYF. The CDR3 DNA reads TGCAGTGCTAGAGAGGGGACAGGGGGAGAGACCCAGTACTTC.

The chain carries TRBV11-2 and TRBJ1-1; D is perhaps TRBD1 (5 bases). V lost 3 bases to trimming and J lost 8 bases, with 16 bases between them. Germline values: CDR1 SGHAT, CDR2 FQNNGV. This CDR3 comprises 14 residues. The CDR3 sequence: CASSLILGRGEAFF. DNA of the CDR3: TGTGCCAGCAGCTTGATCCTGGGACGAGGCGAAGCTTTCTTT.

This clonotype was observed many times. This chain joins TRBV6-2 or TRBV6-3 and TRBJ1-2; TRBD1 matches 8 bases. CDR1 is MNHEY, CDR2 SVGEGT, per germline. With V trimmed by 7 bases and J by 7 bases, 8 bases remained unmatched. This CDR3 comprises 13 residues. The CDR3 DNA follows: TGTGCCAGCATCGACAGGGGTTCAGGTGGCTACACCTTC. Its translation: CASIDRGSGGYTF.

This clonotype was seen more than once but under ten times. The chain uses TRBV28 and TRBJ1-5; D call uncertain. The CDR3 covers 16 residues. Looked up from germline, CDR1 is MDHEN and CDR2 is SYDVKM. Trimming left V 3 bases short and J 3 bases short, with 15 bases between. Here the CDR3 DNA reads TGTGCCAGCAGTTTCATCGACATCACCCCCAATCAGCCCCAGCATTTT. Translation: CASSFIDITPNQPQHF.

Only a few counts were recorded for this clonotype. The chain uses TRBV6-2 or TRBV6-3 and TRBJ2-5; D could derive from TRBD1 or TRBD2 (6 bases each). Per the germline V gene, CDR1 is MNHEY and CDR2 is SVGEGT. Trimming cost V 7 bases and J 5 bases, with 14 bases left between them. The length of the CDR3 is 13 residues. CDR3 nucleotides: TGTGCCAGCACCTCCGGGGGCCAGGAGACCCAGTACTTC. Translated: CASTSGGQETQYF.

This clonotype was detected many times. The chain carries TRBV14 and TRBJ1-4, with TRBD1 as a possible D gene (6 bases). Trimming cost V 2 bases and J 5 bases, with 15 bases left between them. This CDR3 region has 16 residues. The V gene's germline CDR1 is SGHDN and CDR2 FVKESK. CDR3 in amino acids: CASSQYTTRGNEKLFF. The CDR3 DNA sequence: TGTGCCAGCAGCCAATATACAACAAGGGGGAATGAAAAACTGTTTTTT.

The chain carries TRBV2 and TRBJ1-2; unclear D gene. This CDR3 region has 12 residues. Deletions cut 8 bases from V and 4 bases from J, with 11 bases between. CDR1 is SNHLY and CDR2 is FYNNEI in the germline V gene. For the CDR3, the DNA is TGTGCCAGCGGACTCGCTTCCTATGGCTACACCTTC. Translation: CASGLASYGYTF. Filled out from reference TRBV2 and TRBJ1-2, the complete variable domain reads EPEVTQTPSHQVTQMGQEVILRCVPISNHLYFYWYRQILGQKVEFLVSFYNNEISEKSEIFDDQFSVERPDGSNFTLKIRSTKLEDSAMYFCASGLASYGYTFGSGTRLTVV.

This clonotype has at least ten counts. The rearrangement links TRBV6-1 to TRBJ2-7, with D possibly being TRBD2 (5 bases). The CDR3 is 14 residues long. CDR1 and CDR2 from the germline V gene are MNHNS and SASEGT. V dropped 4 bases and J dropped 2 bases, with 12 bases sitting between them. CDR3 DNA sequence: TGTGCCAGCAGTGGCGTGGGAGCTCCCTACGAGCAGTACTTC. Protein product: CASSGVGAPYEQYF.

This clonotype was observed at least ten times. The rearrangement uses TRBV15 and TRBJ2-1; 12 positions agree with TRBD2. The CDR3 loop spans 15 amino acids. Germline CDR1 is LNHNV and CDR2 is YYDKDF (reference sequence). Trimming took 4 bases from V and 9 from J; bases not matched to a gene: 7. The CDR3 DNA reads TGTGCCACCAGCATTGGACTAGCGGGATCGAGTGAGCAGTTCTTC. Translating it yields CATSIGLAGSSEQFF.

The chain combines TRBV5-1 with TRBJ2-6; D may match TRBD1 or TRBD2 (5 bases each). V shed 2 bases and J shed 3 bases, with 18 bases lying between them. Germline V gene data show CDR1 as SGHRS and CDR2 as YFSETQ. The CDR3 length is 18 residues. Here the CDR3 reads CASSFSQGVNYGANVLTF. DNA of the CDR3: TGCGCCAGCAGCTTCAGCCAGGGAGTGAACTATGGGGCCAACGTCCTGACTTTC.

CDR3: CASSYGRQGLAEKLFF. The CDR3 nucleotides read TGTGCCAGCAGTTACGGCCGACAGGGGTTAGCTGAAAAACTGTTTTTT. The chain joins TRBV6-6 to TRBJ1-4; 8 positions agree with TRBD1. CDR1 MNHNY and CDR2 SVGAGI come from the germline V gene (reference sequence). Germline trimming cut 2 bases from V and 7 bases from J; bases unmatched to any gene: 9. There are 16 residues in the CDR3.

This rearrangement joins TRBV2 to TRBJ2-6, with D tentatively TRBD1 (6 bases). Trimming left V 4 bases short and J 2 bases short, with 9 bases between. Germline V gives CDR1 SNHLY, CDR2 FYNNEI. This CDR3 spans 15 amino acids. CDR3: CASSGTDAGANVLTF. CDR3 in DNA: TGTGCCAGCAGTGGGACAGACGCTGGGGCCAACGTCCTGACTTTC.